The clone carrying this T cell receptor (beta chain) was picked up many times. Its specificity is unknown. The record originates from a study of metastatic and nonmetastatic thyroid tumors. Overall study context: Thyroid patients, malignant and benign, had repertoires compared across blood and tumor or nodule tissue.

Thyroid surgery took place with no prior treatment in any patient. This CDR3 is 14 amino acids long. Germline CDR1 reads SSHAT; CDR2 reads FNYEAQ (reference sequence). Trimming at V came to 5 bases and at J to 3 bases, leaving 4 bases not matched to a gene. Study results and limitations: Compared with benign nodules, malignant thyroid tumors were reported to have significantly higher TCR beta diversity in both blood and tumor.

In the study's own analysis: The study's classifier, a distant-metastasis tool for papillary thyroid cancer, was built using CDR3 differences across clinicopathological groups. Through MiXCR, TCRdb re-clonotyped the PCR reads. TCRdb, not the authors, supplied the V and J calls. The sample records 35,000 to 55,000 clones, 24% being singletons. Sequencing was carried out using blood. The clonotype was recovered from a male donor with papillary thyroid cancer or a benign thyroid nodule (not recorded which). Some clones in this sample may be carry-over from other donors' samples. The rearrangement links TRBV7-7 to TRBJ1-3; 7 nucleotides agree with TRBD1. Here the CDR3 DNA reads TGTGCCAGCAGCCCGGGGACAGTTGGAAACACCATATATTTT. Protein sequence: CASSPGTVGNTIYF.